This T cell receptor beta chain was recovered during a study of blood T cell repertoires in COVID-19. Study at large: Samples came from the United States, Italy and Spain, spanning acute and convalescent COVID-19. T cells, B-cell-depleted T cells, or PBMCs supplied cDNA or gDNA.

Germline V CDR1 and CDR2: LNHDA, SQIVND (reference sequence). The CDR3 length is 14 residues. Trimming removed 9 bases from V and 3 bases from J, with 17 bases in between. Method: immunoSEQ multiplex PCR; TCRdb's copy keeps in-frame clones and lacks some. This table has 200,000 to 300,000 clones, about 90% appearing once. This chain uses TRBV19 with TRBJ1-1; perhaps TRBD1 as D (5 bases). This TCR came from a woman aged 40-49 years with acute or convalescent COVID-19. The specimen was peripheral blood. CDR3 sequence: CASQKGFPYTEAFF. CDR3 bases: TGTGCCAGCCAGAAGGGGTTCCCTTACACTGAAGCTTTCTTT.